The 4 T cell receptor beta chains below were found in one sample sequenced in a study of radiation and T cells in renal cell carcinoma. The time point: blood 2 weeks post-SBRT. As to treatment: 15 Gy SBRT to primary tumor, nephrectomy 4 weeks later. Repertoires were generated with immunoSEQ multiplex PCR, while TCRdb's copy carries only in-frame clones and drops some. Of just over 150,000 clones detected, approximately 90% appear once; the ten largest clones hold roughly 13%. The specimen comprised blood, sampled from a patient whose treatment included radiotherapy and nephrectomy. These receptor sequences come from a woman in her fifties or sixties with renal cell carcinoma.

The sample holds one count of this clone. The chain couples TRBV2 to TRBJ1-1, with 9 bases aligning to TRBD1. The CDR3 runs to 16 residues. V lost 5 bases and J lost 2; bases outside the gene matches: 9. Germline V gene sequence: CDR1 SNHLY, CDR2 FYNNEI. CDR3 protein: CASSSTYRGPNTEAFF. For the CDR3, the DNA is TGTGCCAGCAGTTCGACTTACAGGGGGCCCAACACTGAAGCTTTCTTT.

The CDR3 region is CASSSQTGDVLSIYEQYF. The DNA for the CDR3 is TGTGCCAGCAGCTCCCAGACAGGGGATGTCCTTAGCATCTACGAGCAGTACTTC. V gene TRBV5-6 combines with J gene TRBJ2-7; 8 bases line up with TRBD1. Germline assignment: CDR1 SGHDT and CDR2 YYEEEE. The V gene end was trimmed by 3 bases and the J gene end by 3 bases; junction bases not matched to a gene: 17. This CDR3 region has 18 residues.

The chain recombines TRBV6-6 with TRBJ1-2, with D perhaps matching TRBD1 (6 bases). CDR1 and CDR2 (germline): MNHNY, SVGAGI (reference sequence). V gave up 4 bases and J gave up 4 bases, with 7 bases separating them. CDR3 length: 12 amino acids. CDR3 region: CASSLTGYGYTF. For the CDR3, the DNA is TGTGCCAGCAGTTTGACAGGCTATGGCTACACCTTC.

The J gene is TRBJ2-7, the V gene TRBV12-5; 9 positions match TRBD1. The CDR3 totals 15 residues. Germline values: CDR1 LGHNT, CDR2 FRNRAP. The J segment lost 5 bases and the V segment lost 4 bases, leaving 9 bases of the junction unmatched. CDR3 protein: CASGSPGQGRHEQYF. CDR3 coding DNA: TGTGCTAGTGGTTCACCGGGACAGGGCCGCCACGAGCAGTACTTC.